These 23 T cell receptor beta chains were all obtained from the same sample, sequenced in a study of blood T cell repertoires in COVID-19. Libraries were prepared by immunoSEQ multiplex PCR; TCRdb keeps only in-frame clonotypes and omits some of them. The sample has around 110,000 clones, 70% to 90% seen once. Material: peripheral blood. These receptors all come from a man between 40 and 49 years old with acute or convalescent COVID-19.

The rearrangement links TRBV5-4 to TRBJ2-7; 11 bases agree with TRBD1. Per germline, CDR1 SGHNT and CDR2 YYREEE (reference sequence). CDR3 length equals 16 residues. Losses at the gene ends were 3 bases for V and 5 bases for J; bases not matched to a gene: 10. Here the CDR3 reads CASSSGGRTGGHEQYF. The CDR3 coding sequence is TGTGCCAGCAGCTCCGGGGGCCGGACAGGGGGCCACGAGCAGTACTTC.

The chain couples TRBV5-1 to TRBJ2-5, with TRBD2 matching over 11 bases. CDR3 size: 17 residues. The junction had 13 bases not matched to a gene; V was cut back by 4 bases and J by 5 bases. Germline CDR1 is SGHRS and CDR2 is YFSETQ. CDR3 sequence: CASSPTSGKRRRETQYF. CDR3 bases: TGCGCCAGCAGCCCGACTAGCGGGAAGAGAAGGAGGGAGACCCAGTACTTC.

This clone was picked up one time. The chain couples TRBV20-1 to TRBJ1-5; D unclear. The V gene's germline CDR1 is DFQATT and CDR2 SNEGSKA (reference sequence). This CDR3 region has 10 residues. The V gene lost 6 bases and the J gene lost 5 bases, with 5 bases spanning the gap. Written as DNA, the CDR3 is TGCAGTGCAGGAGATCAGCCCCAGCATTTT. The encoded protein is CSAGDQPQHF.

V is TRBV28 and J is TRBJ1-4; no clear D. Germline V gives CDR1 MDHEN, CDR2 SYDVKM. V was clipped by 5 bases and J by 4 bases, with 8 bases between them. CDR3 size: 13 residues. CDR3 coding DNA: TGTGCCAGCAGTGGCTTGATTAATGAAAAACTGTTTTTT. It encodes CASSGLINEKLFF.

This chain connects TRBV6-6 to TRBJ1-2; TRBD1 matches at 7 bases. Per the germline V gene, CDR1 is MNHNY and CDR2 is SVGAGI (reference sequence). The CDR3 consists of 12 residues. The trim removed 2 bases at V and 9 bases at J, leaving 3 bases unmatched. Here the CDR3 reads CASSYGTASYTF. Here the CDR3 DNA reads TGTGCCAGCAGTTACGGGACAGCGAGCTACACCTTC.

This rearrangement joins TRBV4-1 to TRBJ2-7; no clear D gene. V was pared by 0 bases and J by 6 bases, with 9 bases between. CDR1 is MGHRA and CDR2 is YSYEKL in the germline V gene. The CDR3 length is 13 residues. The chain's CDR3 is CASSQDYGGEQYF. DNA for the CDR3: TGCGCCAGCAGCCAAGATTACGGTGGCGAGCAGTACTTC.

The rearrangement joins TRBV7-2 to TRBJ2-3; D is unresolved. There are 14 residues in the CDR3. Trimming pared 1 base from V and 0 bases from J, leaving 5 bases between. Per the germline V gene, CDR1 is SGHTA and CDR2 is FQGNSA. The CDR3 DNA reads TGTGCCAGCAGCTTAGTGGCTAGCACAGATACGCAGTATTTT. It encodes CASSLVASTDTQYF.

In this sample, this clone turned up a few times. This chain uses TRBV13 with TRBJ2-2; 8 nucleotides agree with TRBD2. V trimming: 4 bases; J trimming: 3 bases; junction bases outside the gene matches: 7. Germline V lookup: CDR1 PRHDT, CDR2 FYEKMQ (reference sequence). This CDR3 has 16 residues. The CDR3 reads CASSSRLAGYTGELFF. For the CDR3, the DNA is TGTGCCAGCAGCTCCCGATTAGCGGGATACACCGGGGAGCTGTTTTTT.

This clone was seen once. The V call is TRBV18, the J call TRBJ1-2; 9 bases align to TRBD1. With 5 bases clipped from V and 7 bases from J, the junction kept 5 bases outside the gene matches. Looked up from germline, CDR1 is KGHSH and CDR2 is LQKENI. This CDR3 spans 13 amino acids. This CDR3 is CASSATGGLGYTF. DNA for the CDR3: TGTGCCAGCTCAGCCACAGGGGGCCTTGGCTACACCTTC.

The chain recombines TRBV2 with TRBJ2-1, with D perhaps TRBD1 (5 bases). Germline lookup yields CDR1 SNHLY and CDR2 FYNNEI. The CDR3 runs 13 residues. Trimming stripped 8 bases from V and 9 bases from J, with 17 bases between. The CDR3 loop reads CASENSGRGEQFF. In nucleotides, the CDR3 is TGTGCCAGCGAGAACTCAGGGCGCGGTGAGCAGTTCTTC. The variable domain in full, completed from reference TRBV2 and TRBJ2-1, reads EPEVTQTPSHQVTQMGQEVILRCVPISNHLYFYWYRQILGQKVEFLVSFYNNEISEKSEIFDDQFSVERPDGSNFTLKIRSTKLEDSAMYFCASENSGRGEQFFGPGTRLTVL.

The chain joins TRBV19 to TRBJ2-1; perhaps TRBD1 as D (5 bases). In germline, CDR1 is LNHDA, CDR2 SQIVND (reference sequence). The CDR3 contains 14 residues. V lost 2 bases to trimming and J lost 7 bases, with 12 bases between them. Written as DNA, the CDR3 is TGTGCCAGTAGTATAAGGCAGGGTAGGAATGAGCAGTTCTTC. This translates into CASSIRQGRNEQFF.

The chain is built from TRBV4-3 and TRBJ2-7; TRBD2 agrees at 7 bases. The V segment lost 4 bases and the J segment 3 bases; nucleotides outside the gene matches: 6. Per germline, CDR1 LGHNA and CDR2 YSLEER. This CDR3 region has 14 residues. CDR3 nucleotide sequence: TGCGCCAGCAGCCCCACACGGGGGGACTACGAGCAGTACTTC. Translating gives CASSPTRGDYEQYF.

The rearrangement links TRBV2 to TRBJ1-4; a weak D match, TRBD1 (5 bases). V lost 7 bases, J lost 3 bases, and 21 bases lay in between. Germline V gene data show CDR1 as SNHLY and CDR2 as FYNNEI. The CDR3 is 17 residues long. CDR3 in amino acids: CASKRDSRVFSNEKLFF. The CDR3 DNA follows: TGTGCCAGCAAGCGCGACAGCCGGGTATTTTCTAATGAAAAACTGTTTTTT.

The chain uses TRBV28 and TRBJ2-1, with D hard to call. The CDR3 spans 17 residues. Per germline, CDR1 MDHEN and CDR2 SYDVKM. V gave up 3 bases and J gave up 0 bases, with 15 bases separating them. The CDR3 DNA reads TGTGCCAGCAGTTTCATCGGCGGCATCATCTCCTACAATGAGCAGTTCTTC. As protein: CASSFIGGIISYNEQFF.

The chain joins TRBV21-1 to TRBJ2-7; the table's D call, TRBD2, was not checked against the DNA. TRBV21-1 is described as a pseudogene. This CDR3 contains 15 residues. The CDR3 region has the DNA TGTGCCAGCAGCAATCGGCGGGAGGGCCCCCACGAGCAGTACTTC. Translated: CASSNRREGPHEQYF.

The chain joins TRBV28 to TRBJ2-2, with TRBD1 matching over 7 bases. Germline loops: CDR1 MDHEN, CDR2 SYDVKM. The CDR3 totals 14 residues. V lost 8 bases, J lost 6 bases, and 9 bases stayed unmatched. The CDR3 DNA is TGTGCCAGCCGTCGGCAGGGGGTAGCCGGGGAGCTGTTTTTT. Translation gives CASRRQGVAGELFF.

The CDR3 is CASSVGTGGGYEQFF. DNA for the CDR3: TGTGCCAGCAGCGTGGGGACAGGGGGCGGCTATGAGCAGTTCTTC. The chain joins TRBV9 to TRBJ2-1; TRBD1 agrees at 12 bases. CDR1 and CDR2 from the germline V gene are SGDLS and YYNGEE. Trimming at V came to 2 bases and at J to 8 bases, leaving 5 bases not matched to a gene. This CDR3 has 15 amino acids.

The rearrangement joins TRBV27 to TRBJ1-1, with D hard to call. CDR3 length: 13 amino acids. V shed 2 bases and J shed 1 base, with 5 bases lying between them. CDR1 and CDR2 (germline): MNHEY, SMNVEV (reference sequence). The CDR3 DNA follows: TGTGCCAGCAGTTTAATAGAGAACACTGAAGCTTTCTTT. Its protein is CASSLIENTEAFF.

This chain joins TRBV18 and TRBJ1-6; 7 positions match TRBD1. After removal of 6 bases from V and 5 bases from J, the junction contained 7 bases not matched to a gene. Per germline, CDR1 KGHSH and CDR2 LQKENI. The CDR3 spans 15 residues. CDR3 sequence (DNA): TGTGCCAGCTCGCCCAGGGGGGTAGATAATTCACCCCTCCACTTT. Amino acid sequence: CASSPRGVDNSPLHF. Supplemented by reference TRBV18 and TRBJ1-6, the full variable domain reads NAGVMQNPRHLVRRRGQEARLRCSPMKGHSHVYWYRQLPEEGLKFMVYLQKENIIDESGMPKERFSAEFPKEGPSILRIQQVVRGDSAAYFCASSPRGVDNSPLHFGNGTRLTVT.

This clone has just one count. CDR3 bases: TGTGCCTTGGGCGGGGGTTCCACAGATACGCAGTATTTT. Translation gives CALGGGSTDTQYF. This sequence joins TRBV2 and TRBJ2-3; the match to TRBD2 covers 7 bases. Germline CDR1 SNHLY, CDR2 FYNNEI. Trimming removed 11 bases from V and 2 bases from J; junction bases left unmatched: 7. The CDR3 is 13 amino acids.

On this clone: Relative to the germline gene, one junction end is altered; a read error may explain this. The rearrangement uses TRBV7-7 and TRBJ2-2; D is perhaps TRBD1 (5 bases). Germline CDR1 is SSHAT and CDR2 is FNYEAQ (reference sequence). This CDR3 spans 14 amino acids. The chain's CDR3 is CASSSGLAGGELFF. CDR3 DNA sequence: TGTGCTAGCAGCTCCGGCCTGGCAGGGGGGGAGCTGTTTTTT.

This clone showed up just a few times. The V and J genes are TRBV7-3 and TRBJ1-6; D gene ambiguous. The CDR3 extends over 13 amino acids. Germline CDR1 SGHTA, CDR2 FQGTGA. Trimming pared 0 bases from V and 6 bases from J, leaving 3 bases between. CDR3 DNA: TGTGCCAGCAGCTTAACCGGTAATTCACCCCTCCACTTT. It yields the protein CASSLTGNSPLHF.

The chain has TRBV6-1 and TRBJ2-3; the D gene is possibly TRBD1 (6 bases). In germline, CDR1 is MNHNS, CDR2 SASEGT. The CDR3 has 15 residues. V lost 1 base and J 3 bases, leaving 11 bases between the germline ends. The CDR3 DNA is TGTGCCAGCAGTGAAGGTTGGGGGCTGACAGATACGCAGTATTTT. Translating it yields CASSEGWGLTDTQYF.